A selection of T cell receptor beta chains follows, all from one sample in a study of identical twins. TCRdb independently ran MiXCR on the 5' RACE reads; one entry per CDR3 protein. The profile shows roughly 220,000 distinct CDR3 sequences, over 5.5% of them singletons. The same data also went into a second study, on T cells expressing NK-cell markers.

Sample: CD8+ T cells sorted from blood. The receptor set was obtained from a woman younger than 30 in good health. The CDR3 runs from the conserved cysteine through the conserved F or W. D genes are given only for firm matches. Clone size is not always given. Where it is, it says once, few, many or a class for expanded clones.

cdr3_nt	cdr3_aa	v_call	j_call	clone_size	d_call
TGTGCCAGCAGCTTATCGACTCCCTCCTACAATGAGCAGTTCTTC	CASSLSTPSYNEQFF	TRBV7-9	TRBJ2-1	few	NA
TGTGCCACCTCCGGGGGGAACGGTGAGCAGTTCTTC	CATSGGNGEQFF	TRBV7-9	TRBJ2-1	many	TRBD2
TGTGCCCGCAGTACGACGGTTAACTATGGCTACACCTTC	CARSTTVNYGYTF	TRBV27	TRBJ1-2	NA	NA
TGTGCCAGTAGTATAGCCGGCCCAGGGGACACCGGGGAGCTGTTTTTT	CASSIAGPGDTGELFF	TRBV19	TRBJ2-2	few	NA
TGTGCCAGCAGCCCGGGGGGGGGACAGGGTAACGAGCAGTACTTC	CASSPGGGQGNEQYF	TRBV5-6	TRBJ2-7	NA	NA
TGTGCCAGCACCGGACTAGACAATGAGCAGTTCTTC	CASTGLDNEQFF	TRBV4-2	TRBJ2-1	NA	TRBD2
TGTGCCAGCCGGAGGACAGGGGCCGCAGATACGCAGTATTTT	CASRRTGAADTQYF	TRBV2	TRBJ2-3	few	TRBD1
TGTGCCAGCAGCCAAGAAGCGGTCCTTGGCACTGAAGCTTTCTTT	CASSQEAVLGTEAFF	TRBV3-1	TRBJ1-1	many	NA
TGTGCCACCAGCAGACACCGGGACAGGTCCTTAGGGGCCAACGTCCTGACTTTC	CATSRHRDRSLGANVLTF	TRBV15	TRBJ2-6	many	TRBD1
TGTGCCACCAGTGATTCCAAGGGGATGAGAGATACGCAGTATTTT	CATSDSKGMRDTQYF	TRBV24-1	TRBJ2-3	few	NA
TGTGCCAGCAGGTATCAGAATACGCAGTATTTT	CASRYQNTQYF	TRBV7-9	TRBJ2-3	NA	NA
TGCGCCACCAAGACCGGGACTAGCGTCGATACGCAGTATTTT	CATKTGTSVDTQYF	TRBV5-1	TRBJ2-3	many	TRBD2
TGTGCCAGCAGCGCTCAGTTCGGCCGCGATACGCAGTATTTT	CASSAQFGRDTQYF	TRBV28	TRBJ2-3	NA	NA
TGTGCCAGCACCCGACTAGCGGGAGATGTCGGGGAGCTGTTTTTT	CASTRLAGDVGELFF	TRBV6-1	TRBJ2-2	few	TRBD2
TGTGCCAGCAGTGCGGTAGCGGGGGAGAACGAGCAGTACTTC	CASSAVAGENEQYF	TRBV2	TRBJ2-7	few	TRBD2
TGTGCCAGCAGTTTATCACGGGGCGCTGGCTCCTACAATGAGCAGTTCTTC	CASSLSRGAGSYNEQFF	TRBV27	TRBJ2-1	NA	NA
TGTGCCAGCAGCTTAGCGGAGAGGCAAAATGAGCAGTTCTTC	CASSLAERQNEQFF	TRBV7-9	TRBJ2-1	many	NA
TGTGCCAGCAGTCGCGGACTACTCGAAAAACTGTTTTTT	CASSRGLLEKLFF	TRBV12-3/TRBV12-4	TRBJ1-4	many	NA
TGTGCCAGCAGGGGCCGGGACAAGCCTTATCCAGCTTTCTTT	CASRGRDKPYPAFF	TRBV7-9	TRBJ1-1	many	NA
TGTGCCAGCGGGGGGCAGTTCTTC	CASGGQFF	TRBV27	TRBJ2-1	NA	NA
TGTGCCTGGACTAGCGACACAGATACGCAGTATTTT	CAWTSDTDTQYF	TRBV30	TRBJ2-3	few	NA
TGCGCCAGCAGCCAAGTGCCTAGCGGGAGCAATGAGCAGTTCTTC	CASSQVPSGSNEQFF	TRBV4-1	TRBJ2-1	many	TRBD2
TGTGCCAGCGACAGCGGAGCAGATACGCAGTATTTT	CASDSGADTQYF	TRBV5-6	TRBJ2-3	few	NA
TGTGCCAGCAGCCCCCTCACCGGGACAGGGCGCCCCTACGAGCAGTACTTC	CASSPLTGTGRPYEQYF	TRBV7-9	TRBJ2-7	few	TRBD1
TGTGCCAGCAGTTTAGATTTTGGGGGGATCAACACCGGGGAGCTGTTTTTT	CASSLDFGGINTGELFF	TRBV27	TRBJ2-2	NA	NA
TGTGCCAGCAGCTCCAGGGACACTGAAGCTTTCTTT	CASSSRDTEAFF	TRBV7-9	TRBJ1-1	few	NA
TGTGCCACCAGCAGCGGTCGGGGCCACACAGATACGCAGTATTTT	CATSSGRGHTDTQYF	TRBV15	TRBJ2-3	many	NA